This TCR beta chain was documented in a study of graft-versus-host responses after intestinal transplantation (dated by TCRdb to the early 2020s). As for the study more broadly: The transplants that recipients received were multivisceral, liver-intestinal, or isolated intestinal. Every recipient was given anti-thymocyte globulin induction, then maintenance tacrolimus and steroids for 3 to 4 years. Bulk TCR-beta CDR3 sequencing was used to track graft-versus-host and host-versus-graft alloreactive T cell clones in the graft, circulation and bone marrow after intestinal transplantation. To identify alloreactive clones, pre-transplant mixed lymphocyte reaction products were sequenced and compared with unstimulated pre-transplant donor and recipient T cells. Of the 20 to 30 intestinal transplant recipients enrolled in the cohort, one of whom was a retransplant, a few patients without pretransplant specimens were excluded. A peak of at least 4% donor T cells among recipient peripheral blood mononuclear cells was the definition used for donor T cell macrochimerism. Samples from a few later patients were sequenced in-house on an Illumina MiSeq with MiXCR processing rather than by the commercial service.

Notes on this clone: It lacks a known antigen. Base quality data are lacking; no much larger clone is found one base away.

Library prep was done by the immunoSEQ multiplex PCR assay. For most patients, genomic DNA was subjected to high-throughput TCR-beta CDR3 sequencing by Adaptive Biotechnologies. Processing in the source paper ran as follows. Adaptive's ImmunoSEQ software supplied the TCR sequencing data for 18 patients, while MiXCR and VDJtools were used to process a few other patients. CDR3 nucleotide sequences shared by donor and recipient were removed because the origin of these sequences could not be assigned. Alloreactive clones required at least 2-fold expansion over unstimulated cells and minimum CFSE-low frequency of 0.002% (template counts) or 0.001% (read counts). Mappable clones were those detected in sequenced pre-transplant spleen, lymph node, or MLR CFSE-low populations of the donor or recipient. The cumulative frequency of alloreactive clones was calculated as a percentage of all sequences, weighted by copy number. TCRdb took this table from immuneACCESS and kept in-frame rearrangements with V and J called. Such tables lack part of the clones; where checked against another copy, unresolved V genes explain under half of the gap, and the rest is unexplained. V, J and clone size reflect that table, while D and trimming were determined from the DNA. The sample table lists 29,000 or so clones, 90% to 95% of them with a count of one. Around 0.72% of the sample is held by the ten biggest clonotypes.

Paper-wide results and their limitations: In the allografts of patients with donor T cell macrochimerism, GvH to HvG T cell clonal ratios were high. Early after transplant, peak levels of circulating GvH clones were associated with declines in HvG clones. The conclusions were limited by the relatively low number and heterogeneity of the intestinal transplant patients. GvH clones were detected in recipient bone marrow, and some of these GvH clones were observed earlier in ileal mucosa or blood, consistent with an intestinal mucosal origin.

For CDR1 and CDR2, the germline V gene lists SGHAT and FQNNGV. The CDR3 contains 14 residues, cysteine and phenylalanine counted. Left in the record is the CDR3 DNA by itself, 42 bases read in frame from the first base. V and J are truncated by 4 bases and 5 bases respectively, leaving an intervening sequence of 11 bases. In the first month after transplant, blood samples were collected up to 4 times, and after that at least monthly when available. The source material was PBMCs, sampled about 70 days after intestinal transplant. This chain is built from TRBV11-2 and TRBJ1-4, with the identity of the D gene unclear. The sequence came from a human patient who received an intestinal transplant, so some T cells may come from the graft donor. The DNA is TGTGCCAGCAGCTCCTCCCGGCAGAATGAAAAACTGTTTTTT. This translates into CASSSSRQNEKLFF.